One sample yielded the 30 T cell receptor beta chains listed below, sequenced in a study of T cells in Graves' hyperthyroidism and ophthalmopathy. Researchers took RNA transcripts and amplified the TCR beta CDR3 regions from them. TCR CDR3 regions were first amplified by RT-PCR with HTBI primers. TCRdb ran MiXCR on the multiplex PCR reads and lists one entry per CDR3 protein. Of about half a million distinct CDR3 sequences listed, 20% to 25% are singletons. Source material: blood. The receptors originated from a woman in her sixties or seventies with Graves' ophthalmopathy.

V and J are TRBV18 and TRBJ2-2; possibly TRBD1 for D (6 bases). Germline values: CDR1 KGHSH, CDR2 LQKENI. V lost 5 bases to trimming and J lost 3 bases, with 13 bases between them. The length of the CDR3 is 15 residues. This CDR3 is CASSTRGQHTGELFF. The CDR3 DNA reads TGTGCCAGCTCAACCAGAGGACAGCACACCGGGGAGCTGTTTTTT.

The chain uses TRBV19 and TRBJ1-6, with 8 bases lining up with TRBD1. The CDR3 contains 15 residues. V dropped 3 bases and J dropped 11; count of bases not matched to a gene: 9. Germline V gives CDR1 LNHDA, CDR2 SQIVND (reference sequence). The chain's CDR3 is CASSIQDRDSPPLHF. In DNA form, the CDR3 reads TGTGCCAGTAGTATCCAGGACAGGGATTCGCCACCCCTCCACTTT. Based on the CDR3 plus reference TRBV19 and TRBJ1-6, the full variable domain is DGGITQSPKYLFRKEGQNVTLSCEQNLNHDAMYWYRQDPGQGLRLIYYSQIVNDFQKGDIAEGYSVSREKKESFPLTVTSAQKNPTAFYLCASSIQDRDSPPLHFGNGTRLTVT.

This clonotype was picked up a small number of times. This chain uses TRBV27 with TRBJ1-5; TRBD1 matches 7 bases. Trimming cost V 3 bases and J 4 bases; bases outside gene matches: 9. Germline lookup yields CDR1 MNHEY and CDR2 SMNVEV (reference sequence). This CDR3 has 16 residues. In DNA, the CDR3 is TGTGCCAGCAGTTTGACAGGGAGAAAAAGGAATCAGCCCCAGCATTTT. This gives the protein CASSLTGRKRNQPQHF.

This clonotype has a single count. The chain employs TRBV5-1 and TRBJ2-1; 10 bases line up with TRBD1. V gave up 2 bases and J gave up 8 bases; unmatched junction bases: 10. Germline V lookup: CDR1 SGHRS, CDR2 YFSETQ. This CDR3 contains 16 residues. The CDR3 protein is CASSFGRTGGVDEQFF. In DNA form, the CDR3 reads TGCGCCAGCAGCTTCGGGCGGACAGGGGGTGTGGATGAGCAGTTCTTC.

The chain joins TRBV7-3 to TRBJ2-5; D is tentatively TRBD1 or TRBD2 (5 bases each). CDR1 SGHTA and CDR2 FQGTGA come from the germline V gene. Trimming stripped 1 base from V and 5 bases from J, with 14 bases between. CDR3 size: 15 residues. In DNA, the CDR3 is TGTGCCAGCAGCTTAATAGGAGGAAGGGACGAGACCCAGTACTTC. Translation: CASSLIGGRDETQYF.

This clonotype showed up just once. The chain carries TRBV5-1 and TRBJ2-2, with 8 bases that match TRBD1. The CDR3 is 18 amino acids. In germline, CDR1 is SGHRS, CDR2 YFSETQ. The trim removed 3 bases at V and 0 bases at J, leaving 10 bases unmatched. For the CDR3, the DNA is TGCGCCAGCAGCTGGGTGGCCAGGGGGCTTTCGAACACCGGGGAGCTGTTTTTT. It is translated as CASSWVARGLSNTGELFF.

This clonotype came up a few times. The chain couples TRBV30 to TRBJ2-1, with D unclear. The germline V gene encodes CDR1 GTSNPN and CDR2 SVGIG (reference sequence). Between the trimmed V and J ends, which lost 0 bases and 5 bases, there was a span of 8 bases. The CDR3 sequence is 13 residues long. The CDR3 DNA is TGTGCCTGGAGTGTACACTTGAACAATGAGCAGTTCTTC. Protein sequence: CAWSVHLNNEQFF.

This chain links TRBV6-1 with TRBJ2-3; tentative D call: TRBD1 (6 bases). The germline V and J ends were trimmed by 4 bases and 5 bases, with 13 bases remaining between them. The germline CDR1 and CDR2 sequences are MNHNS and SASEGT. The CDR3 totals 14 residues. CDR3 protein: CASSVPTGRDTQYF. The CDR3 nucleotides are TGTGCCAGCAGTGTACCCACAGGGAGAGATACGCAGTATTTT.

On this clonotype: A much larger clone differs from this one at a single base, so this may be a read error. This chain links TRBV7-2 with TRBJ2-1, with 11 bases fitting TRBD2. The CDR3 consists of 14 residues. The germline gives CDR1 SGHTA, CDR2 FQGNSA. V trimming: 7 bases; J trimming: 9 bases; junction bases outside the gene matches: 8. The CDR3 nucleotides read TGTGCCAGCACGGTGGGACTAGCGGCCAGTGAGCAGTTCTTC. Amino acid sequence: CASTVGLAASEQFF.

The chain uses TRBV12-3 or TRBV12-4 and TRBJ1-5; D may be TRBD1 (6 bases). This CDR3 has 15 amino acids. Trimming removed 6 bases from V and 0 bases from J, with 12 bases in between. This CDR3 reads CASREGETSNQPQHF. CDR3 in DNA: TGTGCCAGCAGGGAGGGGGAGACTAGCAATCAGCCCCAGCATTTT.

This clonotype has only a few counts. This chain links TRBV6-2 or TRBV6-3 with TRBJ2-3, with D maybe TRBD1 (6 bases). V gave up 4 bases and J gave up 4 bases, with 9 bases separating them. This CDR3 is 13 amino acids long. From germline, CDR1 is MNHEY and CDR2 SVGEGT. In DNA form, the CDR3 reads TGTGCCAGCAGTTTCAGGGGTCCAGATACGCAGTATTTT. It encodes CASSFRGPDTQYF.

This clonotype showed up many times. The CDR3 DNA sequence: TGCGCCAGCAGCTCGGAAGCGGTTTCCTACGAGCAGTACTTC. As protein: CASSSEAVSYEQYF. The genes are TRBV5-1 and TRBJ2-7; TRBD2 might be the D (5 bases). The CDR3 length is 14 residues. V was pared by 3 bases and J by 1 base, with 11 bases between. Germline CDR1 and CDR2: SGHRS and YFSETQ.

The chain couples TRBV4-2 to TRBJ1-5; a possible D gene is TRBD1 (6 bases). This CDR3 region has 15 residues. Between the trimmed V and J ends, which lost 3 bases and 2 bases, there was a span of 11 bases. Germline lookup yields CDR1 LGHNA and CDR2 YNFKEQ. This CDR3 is CASSHTGMGNQPQHF. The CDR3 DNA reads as TGTGCCAGCAGCCACACAGGGATGGGCAATCAGCCCCAGCATTTT.

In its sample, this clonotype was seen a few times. Here the CDR3 reads CASQGEEKLFF. The CDR3 DNA is TGTGCCAGCCAGGGAGAAGAAAAACTGTTTTTT. The chain recombines TRBV28 with TRBJ1-4, with D tentatively TRBD1 (5 bases). The germline gives CDR1 MDHEN, CDR2 SYDVKM. With 8 bases removed from V and 8 bases from J, the gap between germline ends came to 9 bases. CDR3 length equals 11 residues.

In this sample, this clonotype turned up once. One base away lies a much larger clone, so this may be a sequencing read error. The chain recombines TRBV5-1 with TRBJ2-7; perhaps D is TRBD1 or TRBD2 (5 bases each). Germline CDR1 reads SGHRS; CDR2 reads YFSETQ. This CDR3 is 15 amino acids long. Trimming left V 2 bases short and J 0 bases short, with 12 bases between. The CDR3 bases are TGCGCCAGCAGCTTACGGGACGGACACTCCTACGAGCAGTACTTC. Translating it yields CASSLRDGHSYEQYF.

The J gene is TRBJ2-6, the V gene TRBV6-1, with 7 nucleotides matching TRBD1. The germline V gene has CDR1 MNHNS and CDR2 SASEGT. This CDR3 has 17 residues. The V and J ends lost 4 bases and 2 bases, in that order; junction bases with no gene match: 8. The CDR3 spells CASSGKNRGTGANVLTF. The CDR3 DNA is TGTGCCAGCAGTGGTAAAAACAGGGGAACTGGGGCCAACGTCCTGACTTTC.

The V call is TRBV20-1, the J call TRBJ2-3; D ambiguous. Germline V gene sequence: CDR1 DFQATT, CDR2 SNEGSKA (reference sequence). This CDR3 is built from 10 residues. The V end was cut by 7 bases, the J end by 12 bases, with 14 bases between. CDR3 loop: CSVGDHYQYF. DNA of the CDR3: TGCAGTGTTGGGGATCACTATCAGTATTTT.

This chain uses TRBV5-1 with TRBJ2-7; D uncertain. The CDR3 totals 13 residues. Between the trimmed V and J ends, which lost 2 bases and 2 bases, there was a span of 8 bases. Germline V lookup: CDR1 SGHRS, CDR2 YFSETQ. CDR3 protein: CASSFGPTYEQYF. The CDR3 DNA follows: TGCGCCAGCAGCTTCGGCCCGACCTACGAGCAGTACTTC.

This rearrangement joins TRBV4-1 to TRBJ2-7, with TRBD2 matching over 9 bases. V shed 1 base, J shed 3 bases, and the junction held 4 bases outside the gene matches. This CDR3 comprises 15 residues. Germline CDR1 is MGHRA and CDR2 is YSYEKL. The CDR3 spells CASSQASGEDYEQYF. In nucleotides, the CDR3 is TGCGCCAGCAGCCAAGCTAGCGGGGAAGACTACGAGCAGTACTTC.

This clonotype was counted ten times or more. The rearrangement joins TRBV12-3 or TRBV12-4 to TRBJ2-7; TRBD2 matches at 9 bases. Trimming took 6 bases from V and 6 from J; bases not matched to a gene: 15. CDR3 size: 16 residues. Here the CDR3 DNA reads TGTGCCAGCAGCCGCGGGGGGGCGACTAGATCCGTCGAGCAGTACTTC. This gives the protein CASSRGGATRSVEQYF.

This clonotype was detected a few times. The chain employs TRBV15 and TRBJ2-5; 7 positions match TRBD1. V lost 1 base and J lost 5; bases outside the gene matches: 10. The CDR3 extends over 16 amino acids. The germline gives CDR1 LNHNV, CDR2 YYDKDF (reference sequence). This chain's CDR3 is CATSRGNKGAWETQYF. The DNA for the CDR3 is TGTGCCACCAGCAGAGGAAATAAGGGGGCGTGGGAGACCCAGTACTTC.

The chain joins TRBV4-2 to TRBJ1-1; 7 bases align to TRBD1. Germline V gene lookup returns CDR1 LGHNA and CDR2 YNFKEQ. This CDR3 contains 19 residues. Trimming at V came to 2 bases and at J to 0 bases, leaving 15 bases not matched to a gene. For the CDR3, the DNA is TGTGCCAGCAGCCAAAACCCCGGGACAGTCGACGGGTTGAACACTGAAGCTTTCTTT. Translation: CASSQNPGTVDGLNTEAFF.

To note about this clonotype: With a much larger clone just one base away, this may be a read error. The CDR3 DNA reads TGTGCCAGCTGTTATGGGGACCGGGAGACCCAGTACTTC. This codes for CASCYGDRETQYF. The gene calls are TRBV28 and TRBJ2-5; D could derive from TRBD1 or TRBD2 (5 bases each). The germline V and J ends were trimmed by 8 bases and 5 bases, with 15 bases remaining between them. Germline V lookup: CDR1 MDHEN, CDR2 SYDVKM. This CDR3 has 13 amino acids.

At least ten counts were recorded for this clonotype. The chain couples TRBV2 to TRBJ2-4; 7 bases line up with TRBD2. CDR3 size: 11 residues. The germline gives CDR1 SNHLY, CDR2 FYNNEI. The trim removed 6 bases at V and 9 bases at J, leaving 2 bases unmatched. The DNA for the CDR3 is TGTGCCAGCAGCCCTAGCGGCATTCAGTACTTC. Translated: CASSPSGIQYF.

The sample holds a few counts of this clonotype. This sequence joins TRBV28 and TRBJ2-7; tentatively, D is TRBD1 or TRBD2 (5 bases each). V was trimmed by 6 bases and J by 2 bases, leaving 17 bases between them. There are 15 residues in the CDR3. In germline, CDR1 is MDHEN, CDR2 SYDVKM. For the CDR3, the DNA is TGTGCCAGCAGGACCGGGGCGGAGCTACCCTACGAGCAGTACTTC. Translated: CASRTGAELPYEQYF.

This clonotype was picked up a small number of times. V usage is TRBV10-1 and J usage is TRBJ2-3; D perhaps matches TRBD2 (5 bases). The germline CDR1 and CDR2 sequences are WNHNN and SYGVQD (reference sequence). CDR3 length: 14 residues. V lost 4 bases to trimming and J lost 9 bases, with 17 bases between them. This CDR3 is CASSAQQDWETQYF. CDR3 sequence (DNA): TGCGCCAGCAGTGCACAGCAGGACTGGGAAACGCAGTATTTT.

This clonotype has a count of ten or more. The CDR3 sequence: CASSSIGGARGVQYF. Written as DNA, the CDR3 is TGTGCCAGCAGCTCGATAGGAGGGGCGAGAGGGGTGCAGTACTTC. The chain has TRBV7-2 and TRBJ2-7, with D possibly matching TRBD2 (6 bases). The CDR3 is 15 residues long. V lost 4 bases to trimming and J lost 9 bases, with 22 bases between them. CDR1 SGHTA and CDR2 FQGNSA come from the germline V gene.

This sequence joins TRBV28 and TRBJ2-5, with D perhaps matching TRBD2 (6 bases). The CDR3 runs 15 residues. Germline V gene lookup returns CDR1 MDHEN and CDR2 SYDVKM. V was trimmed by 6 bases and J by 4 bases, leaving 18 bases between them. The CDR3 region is CASRILRDFGETQYF. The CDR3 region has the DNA TGTGCCAGCAGGATACTCCGGGACTTCGGAGAGACCCAGTACTTC.

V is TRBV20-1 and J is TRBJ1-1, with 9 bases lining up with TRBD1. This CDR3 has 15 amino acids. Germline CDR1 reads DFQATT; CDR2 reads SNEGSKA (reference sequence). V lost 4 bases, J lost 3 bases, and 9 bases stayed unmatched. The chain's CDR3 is CSAIRQGVIDTEAFF. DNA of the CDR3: TGCAGTGCTATCAGACAGGGGGTGATAGACACTGAAGCTTTCTTT.

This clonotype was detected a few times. CDR3 loop: CASSFRAGGETQYF. In DNA, the CDR3 is TGTGCCAGCAGCTTTCGGGCAGGGGGAGAGACCCAGTACTTC. The rearrangement uses TRBV5-8 and TRBJ2-5; 7 bases match TRBD1. The ends lost 2 bases at V and 4 bases at J; junction bases unmatched: 5. The CDR3 has 14 residues. CDR1 SGHTS and CDR2 YDEGEE come from the germline V gene. The entire variable domain, with the rest obtained from reference TRBV5-8 and TRBJ2-5, is as follows: EAGVTQSPTHLIKTRGQQATLRCSPISGHTSVYWYQQALGLGLQFLLWYDEGEERNRGNFPPRFSGRQFPNYSSELNVNALELEDSALYLCASSFRAGGETQYFGPGTRLLVL.